The rows below give T cell receptor beta chains drawn from one sample of a study of T cell repertoires in cytomegalovirus infection. TCRdb re-called the reads through MiXCR, storing one row per CDR3 protein. The repertoire holds about 440,000 distinct CDR3 sequences, with approximately 32% as singletons. Material: PBMCs. The origin of the receptors is a human donor in good health (CMV status not recorded). Some clones in this sample may be carry-over from other donors' samples. Each CDR3 is given without its conserved first and last residue.

V	J	length	CDR3
TRBV12-3/TRBV12-4	TRBJ1-5	12	ASQAGQVNQPQH
TRBV6-6	TRBJ2-7	13	ASSKTGGRVGEQY
TRBV27	TRBJ2-1	12	ASSPREGPNEQF
TRBV14	TRBJ2-3	15	ASSQAGLTLSTDTQY
TRBV4-1	TRBJ2-7	10	ASSQTFGEQY
TRBV9	TRBJ2-1	11	ASSVANGNEQF
TRBV12-3/TRBV12-4	TRBJ2-3	14	ASSPGTGWDTDTQY
TRBV6-2/TRBV6-3	TRBJ2-7	11	ASSFASGKVQY
TRBV4-3	TRBJ1-1	12	ASSQARVHTEAF
TRBV19	TRBJ1-5	12	ASSTGKSNQPQH
TRBV5-6	TRBJ2-7	12	ASSPDTRGDEQY
TRBV6-5	TRBJ2-4	13	ASRGGGAGPNIQY
TRBV24-1	TRBJ2-3	12	ATSDPRSLDTQY
TRBV6-2/TRBV6-3	TRBJ2-1	12	SSSSPLMGGGEF
TRBV6-6	TRBJ2-7	12	ASSYPDTSYEQY
TRBV7-8	TRBJ2-5	13	ASSLAWDRQETQY
TRBV7-8	TRBJ2-2	16	ASSLEERGVANTGELF
TRBV12-3/TRBV12-4	TRBJ2-3	14	ASTGTGGISTDTQY
TRBV3-1	TRBJ2-7	11	ASSQRLPYEQY
TRBV11-2	TRBJ2-5	11	ASSLAPQQTQY
TRBV29-1	TRBJ2-1	10	SVGASGSEQF
TRBV2	TRBJ1-1	13	ASQPLRQKNTEAF
TRBV28	TRBJ1-6	13	ASSWSPGGDSPLH
TRBV27	TRBJ2-5	14	ASSGGQRGLQETQY
TRBV10-3	TRBJ1-1	11	ALRYGTSAEAF
TRBV11-2	TRBJ2-3	14	ASSFLSGTLVDTQY
TRBV5-6	TRBJ2-5	14	ASSFGLAGHQETQY
TRBV4-1	TRBJ1-6	12	ASSQDQGISPLQ
TRBV7-9	TRBJ1-5	11	ASTQGALQPQH
TRBV25-1	TRBJ2-3	12	ASSEYSPTDTQY
TRBV6-1	TRBJ2-7	12	ASSPTSGTTMQY
TRBV7-2	TRBJ1-4	10	ASSPRTEKLF
TRBV6-1	TRBJ2-3	15	ASSDLAGGTSTDTQY
TRBV7-6	TRBJ1-4	16	ASSLVPARDSANEKLF
TRBV12-3/TRBV12-4	TRBJ1-1	11	ASNPLGNTEAF
TRBV19	TRBJ2-3	15	ASSITRRGAGTDTQY
TRBV7-9	TRBJ2-7	15	ASSLAASGQGSYEQY
TRBV13	TRBJ1-1	13	ASSPMWTGGIGAF
TRBV5-5	TRBJ1-4	15	ASSLYNRQATNEKLF
TRBV2	TRBJ1-5	14	ASRGAGQGSNQPQH
TRBV7-2	TRBJ1-3	13	ASSSCGPAGNTIY
TRBV4-3	TRBJ1-2	13	ASSQGQQKIYGYT
TRBV7-9	TRBJ1-5	14	ASSLGEGIKGQPQH
TRBV7-9	TRBJ1-2	10	ASRQSGDGYT
TRBV6-2/TRBV6-3	TRBJ2-2	11	ASSYLGSGELF
TRBV5-1	TRBJ2-5	11	ASSLAVRETQY
TRBV6-5	TRBJ2-1	12	ASSHPGQGNEQF
TRBV4-1	TRBJ1-2	16	ASSQDWTGSKGYYGYT
TRBV7-2	TRBJ2-3	14	ASIPGAGGPLDTQY
TRBV7-9	TRBJ2-1	13	ASSWGGDAYNEQF
TRBV6-5	TRBJ1-2	12	SSSYRGMNYGYN
TRBV28	TRBJ2-7	15	ASSFSRLAGAFYEQY
TRBV3-1	TRBJ1-2	10	ACGYRDSGYT
TRBV27	TRBJ1-2	14	ASSSSILKDNYGYT
TRBV7-2	TRBJ1-1	13	ASNSFRGRGTEAF
TRBV6-2/TRBV6-3	TRBJ2-1	11	ASSSTAYNEQF
TRBV7-9	TRBJ1-1	11	ASSPNSVTEAF